This TCR beta chain was identified in a study of blood T cell repertoires in COVID-19. About the research overall: Both acute and convalescent COVID-19 samples were obtained from the United States, Italy and Spain. T cells, B-cell-depleted T cells, or PBMCs provided the cDNA or gDNA that served as material.

In the original analysis: Amplification with reference gene primers provided the estimates of nucleated cell counts. Some clones are missing from TCRdb's copy, which holds only in-frame ones; the method was immunoSEQ multiplex PCR. Clone size and the V and J calls come from that table; the DNA yielded D and trimming. The sample includes some 60,000 clones, 70% to 90% seen only once; the top ten take nearly 7.5%. Per the germline V gene, CDR1 is MRHNA and CDR2 is SNTAGT. CDR3 length equals 13 residues. J lost 6 bases, V lost 7 bases, and 5 bases had no gene match. The sample comprised peripheral blood. The gene calls are TRBV6-4 and TRBJ1-2; 10 bases are a match to TRBD1. The TCR comes from a human donor with active COVID-19. The donor label of this sample is uncertain. CDR3 DNA sequence: TGTGCCAGCATCAGGGGGACAGGGGATGGCTACACCTTC. Protein product: CASIRGTGDGYTF.